This TCR beta chain was retrieved from a study of blood T cells in healthy people across ages. Study-level points and caveats: Getting older went along with TCR beta diversity per million T cells dropping roughly linearly.

Then a second PCR, running about 6 to 12 cycles, was carried out with a sample-barcoded 5' primer and a J-beta primer mix. Using its own MiXCR run on the 5' RACE reads, TCRdb lists one record per CDR3 protein. The data hold about 780,000 distinct CDR3 sequences, with roughly 60% observed a single time. Comment on this clonotype: Antigen specificity is unknown.

The CDR3 consists of 14 residues. At least 6 million PBMCs were isolated per sample. Total RNA was isolated from each sample in quantities of at least 5 micrograms. The sample consisted of blood. The rearrangement links TRBV12-3 or TRBV12-4 to TRBJ2-5; maybe TRBD1 (5 bases). The J call may be mistaken, given a closer DNA end match to TRBJ2-7. This clonotype was obtained from a young man in good health. This chain's CDR3 is CASSPRQWTYEQYF. CDR3 in DNA: TGTGCCAGCAGTCCTAGACAGTGGACCTACGAGCAGTACTTC.